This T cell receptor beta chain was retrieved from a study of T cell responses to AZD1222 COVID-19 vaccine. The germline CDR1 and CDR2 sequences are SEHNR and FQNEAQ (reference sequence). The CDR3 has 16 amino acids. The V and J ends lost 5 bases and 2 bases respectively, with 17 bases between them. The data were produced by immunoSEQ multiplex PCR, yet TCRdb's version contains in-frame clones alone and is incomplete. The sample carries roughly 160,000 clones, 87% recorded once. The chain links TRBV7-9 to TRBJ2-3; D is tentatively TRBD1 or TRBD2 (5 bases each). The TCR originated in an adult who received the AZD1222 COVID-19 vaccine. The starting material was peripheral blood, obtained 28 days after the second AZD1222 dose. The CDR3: CASSPRGQGPTDTQYF. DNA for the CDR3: TGTGCCAGCAGCCCCCGCGGGCAGGGCCCCACAGATACGCAGTATTTT.